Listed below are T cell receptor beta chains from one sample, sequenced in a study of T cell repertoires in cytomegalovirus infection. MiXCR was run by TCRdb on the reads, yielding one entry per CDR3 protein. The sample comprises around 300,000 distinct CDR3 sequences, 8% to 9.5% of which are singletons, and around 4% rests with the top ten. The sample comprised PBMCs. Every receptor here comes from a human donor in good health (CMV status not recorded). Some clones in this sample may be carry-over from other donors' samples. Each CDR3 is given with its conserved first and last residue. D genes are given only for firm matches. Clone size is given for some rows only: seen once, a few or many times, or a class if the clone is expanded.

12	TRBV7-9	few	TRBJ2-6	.	CAIRYGANVLTF	TGTGCCATCCGGTACGGGGCCAACGTCCTGACTTTC
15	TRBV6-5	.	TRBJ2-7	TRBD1	CASSYSLTGAYEQYF	TGTGCCAGCAGTTACTCGTTGACAGGGGCCTACGAGCAGTACTTC
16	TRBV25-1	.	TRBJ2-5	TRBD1	CASTSRTGGGQETQYF	TGTGCCAGCACTTCCCGGACAGGGGGGGGTCAAGAGACCCAGTACTTC
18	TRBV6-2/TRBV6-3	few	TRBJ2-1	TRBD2	CASSQLGRAGGDINEQFF	TGTGCCAGCAGTCAACTCGGGAGAGCGGGAGGGGATATCAATGAGCAGTTCTTC
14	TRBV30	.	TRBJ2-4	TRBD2	CAWSSGSGRNIQYF	TGTGCCTGGAGTTCGGGTAGCGGGAGAAACATTCAGTACTTC
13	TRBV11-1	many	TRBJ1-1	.	CASSTTASHEAFF	TGTGCCAGCAGCACGACAGCTTCCCATGAAGCTTTCTTT
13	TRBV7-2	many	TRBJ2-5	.	CASSRPVQETQYF	TGTGCCAGCAGCCGACCCGTGCAAGAGACCCAGTACTTC
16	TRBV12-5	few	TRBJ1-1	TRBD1	CASGFGDGTGNTEAFF	TGTGCTAGTGGTTTCGGGGATGGGACAGGGAACACTGAAGCTTTCTTT
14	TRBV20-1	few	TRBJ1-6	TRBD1	CSARTGVDGSPLHF	TGCAGTGCTAGGACAGGGGTTGATGGATCACCCCTCCACTTT
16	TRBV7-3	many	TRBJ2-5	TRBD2	CASSSRGAGGWETQYF	TGTGCCAGCAGCTCCCGCGGAGCGGGAGGGTGGGAGACCCAGTACTTC
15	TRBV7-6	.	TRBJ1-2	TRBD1	CASSLAGGQIGGYNF	TGTGCCAGCAGCTTAGCAGGGGGCCAAATCGGTGGCTACAACTTC
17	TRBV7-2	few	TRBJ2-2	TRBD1	CASSLAPGQGNTGELFF	TGTGCCAGCAGCTTAGCTCCGGGACAGGGTAACACCGGGGAGCTGTTTTTT
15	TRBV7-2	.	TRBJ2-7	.	CASSPRHFSSYEQYF	TGTGCCAGCAGCCCAAGACACTTTTCGAGCTACGAGCAGTACTTC
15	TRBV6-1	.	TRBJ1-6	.	CASTPGSRYNSPLHF	TGTGCCAGCACCCCCGGGAGCCGGTATAATTCACCCCTCCACTTT
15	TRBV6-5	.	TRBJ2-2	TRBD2	CASSLAGGWDGELFF	TGTGCCAGCAGTTTGGCGGGAGGATGGGACGGGGAGCTGTTTTTT